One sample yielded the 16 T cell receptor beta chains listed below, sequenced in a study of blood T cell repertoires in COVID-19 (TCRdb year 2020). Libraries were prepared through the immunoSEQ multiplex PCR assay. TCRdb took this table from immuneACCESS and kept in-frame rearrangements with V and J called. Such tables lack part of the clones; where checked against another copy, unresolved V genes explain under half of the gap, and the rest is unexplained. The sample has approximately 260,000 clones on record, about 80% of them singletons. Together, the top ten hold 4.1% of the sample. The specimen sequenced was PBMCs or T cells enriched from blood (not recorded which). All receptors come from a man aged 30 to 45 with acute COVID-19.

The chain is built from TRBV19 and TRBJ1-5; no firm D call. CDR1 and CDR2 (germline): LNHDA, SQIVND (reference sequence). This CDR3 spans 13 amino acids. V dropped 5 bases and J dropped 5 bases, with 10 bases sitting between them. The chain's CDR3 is CASSRVRDQPQHF. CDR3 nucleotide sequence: TGTGCCAGTAGTCGGGTTCGTGATCAGCCCCAGCATTTT.

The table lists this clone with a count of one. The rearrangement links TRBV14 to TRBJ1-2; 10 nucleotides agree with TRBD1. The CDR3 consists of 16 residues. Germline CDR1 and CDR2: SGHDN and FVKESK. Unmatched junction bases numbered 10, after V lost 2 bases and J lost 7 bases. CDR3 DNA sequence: TGTGCCAGCAGCCAATCGGACAGGGGGGCCTTGGGTGGCTACACCTTC. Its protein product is CASSQSDRGALGGYTF.

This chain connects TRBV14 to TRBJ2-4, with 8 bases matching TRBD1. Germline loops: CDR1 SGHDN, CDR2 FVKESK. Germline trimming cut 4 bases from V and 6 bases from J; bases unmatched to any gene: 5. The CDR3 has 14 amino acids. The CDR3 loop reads CASSPRTGRNIQYF. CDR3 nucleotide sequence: TGTGCCAGCAGCCCTAGGACAGGGAGAAACATTCAGTACTTC.

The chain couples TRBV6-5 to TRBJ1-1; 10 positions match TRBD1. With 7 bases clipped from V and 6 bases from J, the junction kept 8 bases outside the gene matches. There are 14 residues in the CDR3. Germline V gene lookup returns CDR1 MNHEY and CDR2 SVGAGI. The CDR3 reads CASTPGTGVSEAFF. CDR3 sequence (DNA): TGTGCCAGCACTCCCGGGACAGGGGTGTCTGAAGCTTTCTTT.

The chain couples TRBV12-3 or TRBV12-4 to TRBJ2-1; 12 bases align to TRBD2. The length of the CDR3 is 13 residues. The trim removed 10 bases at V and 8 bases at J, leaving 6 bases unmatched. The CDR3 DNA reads TGTGCCACATGGACTAGCGGGATTTATGAGCAGTTCTTC. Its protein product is CATWTSGIYEQFF.

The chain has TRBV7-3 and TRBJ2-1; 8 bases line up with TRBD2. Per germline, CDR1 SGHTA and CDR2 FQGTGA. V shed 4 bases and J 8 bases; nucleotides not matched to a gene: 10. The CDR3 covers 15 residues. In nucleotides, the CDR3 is TGTGCCAGCAGCTCGGAGCCGGGACTAGGCCATGAGCAGTTCTTC. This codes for CASSSEPGLGHEQFF.

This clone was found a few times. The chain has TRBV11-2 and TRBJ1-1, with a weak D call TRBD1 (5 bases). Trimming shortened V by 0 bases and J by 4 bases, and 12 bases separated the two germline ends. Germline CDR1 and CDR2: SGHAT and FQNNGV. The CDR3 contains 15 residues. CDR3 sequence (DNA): TGTGCCAGCAGCTTAGATTTTCGGGGGGGCACTGAAGCTTTCTTT. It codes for CASSLDFRGGTEAFF.

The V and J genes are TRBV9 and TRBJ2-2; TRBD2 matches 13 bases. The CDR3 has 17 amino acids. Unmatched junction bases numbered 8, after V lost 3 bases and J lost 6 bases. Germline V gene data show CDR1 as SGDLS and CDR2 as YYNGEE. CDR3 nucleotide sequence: TGTGCCAGCAGCGACCGGGGCGGACTAGCGGGAGCCGGGGAGCTGTTTTTT. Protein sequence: CASSDRGGLAGAGELFF.

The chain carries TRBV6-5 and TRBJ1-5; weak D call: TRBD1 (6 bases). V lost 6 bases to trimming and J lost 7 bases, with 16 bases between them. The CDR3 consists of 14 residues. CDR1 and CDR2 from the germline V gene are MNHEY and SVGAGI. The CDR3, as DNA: TGTGCCAGCAGGAGGGGCGCGGGGGGCCAGCCCCAGCATTTT. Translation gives CASRRGAGGQPQHF.

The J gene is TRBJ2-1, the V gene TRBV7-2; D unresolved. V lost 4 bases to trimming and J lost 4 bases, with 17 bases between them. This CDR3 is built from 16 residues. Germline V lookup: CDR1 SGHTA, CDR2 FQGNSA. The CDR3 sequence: CASSSQKSQRYNEQFF. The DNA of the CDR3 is TGTGCCAGCAGCTCCCAGAAATCACAAAGATACAATGAGCAGTTCTTC. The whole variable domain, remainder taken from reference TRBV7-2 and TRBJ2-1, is GAGVSQSPSNKVTEKGKDVELRCDPISGHTALYWYRQSLGQGLEFLIYFQGNSAPDKSGLPSDRFSAERTGGSVSTLTIQRTQQEDSAVYLCASSSQKSQRYNEQFFGPGTRLTVL.

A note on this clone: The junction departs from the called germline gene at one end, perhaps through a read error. Written as DNA, the CDR3 is TGTGCCAGCAGTCAAGGACCGGACAGAGTGCGTGGCTACACCTTC. It is translated as CASSQGPDRVRGYTF. This rearrangement joins TRBV3-1 (or the pseudogene TRBV3-2) to TRBJ1-2, with a tentative D call TRBD1 (6 bases). CDR1 is LGHDT, CDR2 YNNKEL, per germline (reference sequence). There are 15 residues in the CDR3.

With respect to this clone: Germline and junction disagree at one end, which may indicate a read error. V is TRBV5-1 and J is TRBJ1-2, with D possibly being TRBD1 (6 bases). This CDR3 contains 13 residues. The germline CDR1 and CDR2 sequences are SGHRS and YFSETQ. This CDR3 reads CASSLDSNYGYTF. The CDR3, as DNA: TGTGCCAGCAGCTTGGACAGTAACTATGGCTACACCTTC.

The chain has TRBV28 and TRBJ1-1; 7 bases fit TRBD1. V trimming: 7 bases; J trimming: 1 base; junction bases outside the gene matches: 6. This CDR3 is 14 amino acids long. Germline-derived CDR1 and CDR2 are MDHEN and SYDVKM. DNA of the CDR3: TGTGCCAGCAAATCGGGGACAGCGAACACTGAAGCTTTCTTT. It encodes CASKSGTANTEAFF.

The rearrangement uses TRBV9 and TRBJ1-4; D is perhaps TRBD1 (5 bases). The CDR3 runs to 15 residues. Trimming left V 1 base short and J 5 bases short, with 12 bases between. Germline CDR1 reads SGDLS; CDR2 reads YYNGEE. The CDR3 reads CASSVLVGQNEKLFF. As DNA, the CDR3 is TGTGCCAGCAGCGTACTCGTGGGGCAGAATGAAAAACTGTTTTTT.

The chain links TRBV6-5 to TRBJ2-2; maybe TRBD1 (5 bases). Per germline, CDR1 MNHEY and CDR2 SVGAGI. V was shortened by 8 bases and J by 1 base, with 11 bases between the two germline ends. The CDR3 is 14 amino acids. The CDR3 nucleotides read TGTGCCAGCTTAGGGGCTGAGAACACCGGGGAGCTGTTTTTT. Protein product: CASLGAENTGELFF.

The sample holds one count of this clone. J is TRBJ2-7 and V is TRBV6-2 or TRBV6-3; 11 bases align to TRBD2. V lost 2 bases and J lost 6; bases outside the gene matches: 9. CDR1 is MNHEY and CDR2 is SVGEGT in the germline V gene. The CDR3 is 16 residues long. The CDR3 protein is CASSYGASGRRREQYV. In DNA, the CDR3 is TGTGCCAGCAGTTACGGGGCTAGCGGGAGGAGGCGCGAGCAGTACGTC.